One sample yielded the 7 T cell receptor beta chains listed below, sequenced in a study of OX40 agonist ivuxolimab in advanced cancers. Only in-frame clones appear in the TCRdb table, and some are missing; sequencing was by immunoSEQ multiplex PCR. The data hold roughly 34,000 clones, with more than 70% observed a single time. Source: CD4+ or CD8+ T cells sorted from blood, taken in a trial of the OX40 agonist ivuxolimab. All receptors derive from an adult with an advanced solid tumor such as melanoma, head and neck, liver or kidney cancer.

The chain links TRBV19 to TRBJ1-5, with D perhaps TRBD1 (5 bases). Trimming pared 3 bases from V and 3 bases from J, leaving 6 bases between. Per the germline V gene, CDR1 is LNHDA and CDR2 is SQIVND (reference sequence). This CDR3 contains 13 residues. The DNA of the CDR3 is TGTGCCAGTAGTATGGGGGTCAATCAGCCCCAGCATTTT. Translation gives CASSMGVNQPQHF. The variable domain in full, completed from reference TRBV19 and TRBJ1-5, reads DGGITQSPKYLFRKEGQNVTLSCEQNLNHDAMYWYRQDPGQGLRLIYYSQIVNDFQKGDIAEGYSVSREKKESFPLTVTSAQKNPTAFYLCASSMGVNQPQHFGDGTRLSIL.

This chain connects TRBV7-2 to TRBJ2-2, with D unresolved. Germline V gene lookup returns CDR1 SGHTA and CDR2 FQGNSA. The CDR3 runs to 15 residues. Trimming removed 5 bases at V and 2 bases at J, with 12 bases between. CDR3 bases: TGTGCCAGCAGCATGTATTCGCCTAACACCGGGGAGCTGTTTTTT. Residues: CASSMYSPNTGELFF. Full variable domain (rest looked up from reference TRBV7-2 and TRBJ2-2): GAGVSQSPSNKVTEKGKDVELRCDPISGHTALYWYRQSLGQGLEFLIYFQGNSAPDKSGLPSDRFSAERTGGSVSTLTIQRTQQEDSAVYLCASSMYSPNTGELFFGEGSRLTVL.

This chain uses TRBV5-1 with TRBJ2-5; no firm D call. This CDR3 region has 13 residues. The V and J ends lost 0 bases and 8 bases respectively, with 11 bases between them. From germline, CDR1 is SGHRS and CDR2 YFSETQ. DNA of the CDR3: TGCGCCAGCAGCTTGGATCCCCCGTCAACCCAGTACTTC. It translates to CASSLDPPSTQYF.

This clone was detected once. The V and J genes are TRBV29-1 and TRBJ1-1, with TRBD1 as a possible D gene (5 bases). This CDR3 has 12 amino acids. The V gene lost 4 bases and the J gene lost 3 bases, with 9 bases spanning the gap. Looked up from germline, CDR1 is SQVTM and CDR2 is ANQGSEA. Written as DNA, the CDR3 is TGCAGCGTTGCCCAGGGCCACACTGAAGCTTTCTTT. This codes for CSVAQGHTEAFF.

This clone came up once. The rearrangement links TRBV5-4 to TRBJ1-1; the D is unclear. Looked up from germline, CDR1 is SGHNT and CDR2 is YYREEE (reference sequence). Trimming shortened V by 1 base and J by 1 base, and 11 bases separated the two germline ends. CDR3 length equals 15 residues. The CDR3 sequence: CASSLTGSRNTEAFF. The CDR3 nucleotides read TGTGCCAGCAGCTTGACTGGGTCGCGGAACACTGAAGCTTTCTTT.

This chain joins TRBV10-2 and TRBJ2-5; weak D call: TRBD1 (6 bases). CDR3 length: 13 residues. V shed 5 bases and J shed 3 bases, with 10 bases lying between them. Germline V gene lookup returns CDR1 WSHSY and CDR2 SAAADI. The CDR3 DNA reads TGCGCCAGCAGTACCGGGACAAAAGAGACCCAGTACTTC. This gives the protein CASSTGTKETQYF.

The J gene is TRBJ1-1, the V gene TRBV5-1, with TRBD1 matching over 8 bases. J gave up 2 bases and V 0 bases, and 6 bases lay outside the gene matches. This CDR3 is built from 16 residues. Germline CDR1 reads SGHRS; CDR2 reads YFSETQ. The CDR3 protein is CASSLAPGTGNTEAFF. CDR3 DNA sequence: TGCGCCAGCAGCTTGGCTCCCGGGACAGGAAACACTGAAGCTTTCTTT. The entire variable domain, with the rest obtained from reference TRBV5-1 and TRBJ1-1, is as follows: KAGVTQTPRYLIKTRGQQVTLSCSPISGHRSVSWYQQTPGQGLQFLFEYFSETQRNKGNFPGRFSGRQFSNSRSEMNVSTLELGDSALYLCASSLAPGTGNTEAFFGQGTRLTVV.